This is a list of T cell receptor beta chains from one sample in a study of CD8 T cells in Susac syndrome. TCRdb used MiXCR to reprocess the immunoSEQ multiplex PCR reads, holding one entry per CDR3 protein. Among some 300,000 distinct CDR3 sequences listed, approximately 91% were seen once. Sequencing was performed on CD8+ T cells from PBMCs. All receptors derive from a human donor with multiple sclerosis. CDR3s include the opening cysteine and the closing phenylalanine or tryptophan. The order of the fields is D gene, clone size, V gene, J gene, CDR3 DNA, CDR3 protein. The D gene is left open where the match is weak. Size tells how often a clone was seen (once, few, many) or the class of an expanded clone, and some rows leave it out.

>.|.|TRBV7-9|TRBJ2-5
TGTGCCAGCAACTTACCTTGGGGCCAAGAGACCCAGTACTTC
CASNLPWGQETQYF
>TRBD2|.|TRBV4-2|TRBJ2-7
TGTGCCAGCAGCCAAGGCGGGGGCGGGAGGCTTGATTACGAGCAGTACTTC
CASSQGGGGRLDYEQYF
>TRBD1|.|TRBV20-1|TRBJ1-5
TGCAGTGCTAGAGATACAGGGGTATGGCAGCCCCAGCATTTT
CSARDTGVWQPQHF
>TRBD1|once|TRBV15|TRBJ2-2
TGTGCCACCAGCTACCGGACAGGGGGCACCGGGGAGCTGTTTTTT
CATSYRTGGTGELFF
>TRBD2|once|TRBV19|TRBJ2-7
TGTGCCAGTAGTTGGGGAGGGACGGGCGACGAGCAGTACTTC
CASSWGGTGDEQYF
>.|once|TRBV12-3/TRBV12-4|TRBJ2-6
TGTGCCAGCAGTTTGCCGGTGACAGTCTCTGGGGCCAACGTCCTGACTTTC
CASSLPVTVSGANVLTF
>.|.|TRBV29-1|TRBJ1-1
TGCAGCGTTGAAGCGGGGTACAACACTGAAGCTTTCTTT
CSVEAGYNTEAFF
>.|.|TRBV7-9|TRBJ1-4
TGTGCCAGCAGCCCCCGGGACGCCCATGAAAAACTGTTTTTT
CASSPRDAHEKLFF
>.|.|TRBV2|TRBJ1-6
TGTGCCAGCAGTGAAGGGACCAATTCACCCCTCCACTTT
CASSEGTNSPLHF
>TRBD2|.|TRBV4-2|TRBJ2-1
TGTGCCAGCAGCCAAGATATGGCGGGAGACTACAATGAGCAGTTCTTC
CASSQDMAGDYNEQFF
>.|.|TRBV12-3/TRBV12-4|TRBJ2-7
TGTGCCAGCAGTATGACTGACTACGAGCAGTACTTC
CASSMTDYEQYF
>.|once|TRBV6-2/TRBV6-3|TRBJ2-2
TGTGCCAGCCGAACCCCGGCGGGACCCGGGGAGCTGTTTTTT
CASRTPAGPGELFF
>TRBD1|.|TRBV28|TRBJ2-5
TGTGCCAGCAGTTTTCGCGGTTTGGCAGGGGGCGGGGAGACCCAGTACTTC
CASSFRGLAGGGETQYF
>.|once|TRBV5-6|TRBJ2-1
TGTGCCAGCAGCCGTCCGGGGAGTAATGAGCAGTTCTTC
CASSRPGSNEQFF
>.|.|TRBV2|TRBJ2-7
TGTGCCAGCAGTGACGCCAGGGGTTACGAGCAGTACTTC
CASSDARGYEQYF
>.|.|TRBV29-1|TRBJ1-3
TGCAGCGTTAAAATCTCTGGAAACACCATATATTTT
CSVKISGNTIYF
>.|.|TRBV7-8|TRBJ2-3
TGTGCCAGCAGCTTGGTTACCCGCACAGATACGCAGTATTTT
CASSLVTRTDTQYF
>.|.|TRBV6-6|TRBJ2-1
TGTGCCAGCACTGGGAGCTTACTGGGCAATGAGCAGTTCTTC
CASTGSLLGNEQFF
>.|once|TRBV30|TRBJ2-3
TGTGCCTGGACTCGCCAGGGATATGATACGCAGTATTTT
CAWTRQGYDTQYF
>TRBD2|.|TRBV12-3/TRBV12-4|TRBJ2-1
TGTGCCAGCAGCCACGACGGACTAGCGGGCTCCTACAATGAGCAGTTCTTC
CASSHDGLAGSYNEQFF
>.|.|TRBV27|TRBJ2-7
TGTGCCAGCAGTTTATCTCCCTGGGGCCCATACGAGCAGTACTTC
CASSLSPWGPYEQYF
>.|few|TRBV4-2|TRBJ2-3
TGTGCCAGCAGCCCCCCTCTAGAAGATACGCAGTATTTT
CASSPPLEDTQYF
>TRBD1|.|TRBV4-3|TRBJ2-7
TGCGCCAGCAGCCCGGGACAGGCCGGCTACGAGCAGTACTTC
CASSPGQAGYEQYF
>TRBD1|.|TRBV5-6|TRBJ2-5
TGTGCCAGCAGCTTTGAGGGTAGACAGGGAGAGACCCAGTACTTC
CASSFEGRQGETQYF
>.|.|TRBV9|TRBJ2-4
TGTGCCAGCAGGGGGGCAGGCGTTAACATTCAGTACTTC
CASRGAGVNIQYF
>TRBD2|.|TRBV15|TRBJ2-4
TGTGCCACCATGGACGGGAGGGGCAAAAACATTCAGTACTTC
CATMDGRGKNIQYF
>.|.|TRBV2|TRBJ2-3
TGTGCCAGCAGCGACCCAGGAGGGGATAACACAGATACGCAGTATTTT
CASSDPGGDNTDTQYF